The 7 T cell receptor beta chains reported below all come from one sample, sequenced in a study of blood T cell repertoires in COVID-19. The repertoire was sequenced with immunoSEQ multiplex PCR; TCRdb's copy has only in-frame clones and lacks some. Of around 500,000 clones listed, 70% to 90% are singletons. The specimen sequenced was peripheral blood. The origin of the receptors is a human donor in a cohort sampled during active COVID-19.

The gene calls are TRBV30 and TRBJ2-7, with D maybe TRBD1 (5 bases). Deletions cut 0 bases from V and 5 bases from J, with 11 bases between. CDR3 length: 13 amino acids. CDR1 and CDR2 from the germline V gene are GTSNPN and SVGIG (reference sequence). For the CDR3, the DNA is TGTGCCTGGAGTGTAAGGGAAGGGGACGAGCAGTACTTC. Its translation: CAWSVREGDEQYF.

The J gene is TRBJ2-2, the V gene TRBV30; D is perhaps TRBD1 (5 bases). CDR3 length: 12 amino acids. V lost 4 bases and J 8 bases, leaving 11 bases between the germline ends. Germline V lookup: CDR1 GTSNPN, CDR2 SVGIG (reference sequence). CDR3 nucleotide sequence: TGTGCCTGGACCCAGGGTGCGGGGGAGCTGTTTTTT. It specifies CAWTQGAGELFF.

This chain connects TRBV5-4 to TRBJ2-3; the match to TRBD2 covers 7 bases. The CDR3 has 15 residues. The V and J ends lost 4 bases and 4 bases, in that order; junction bases with no gene match: 9. The germline gives CDR1 SGHNT, CDR2 YYREEE (reference sequence). CDR3 amino acids: CASSPLRGSADTQYF. The DNA for the CDR3 is TGTGCCAGCAGCCCACTGCGGGGGAGCGCAGATACGCAGTATTTT.

The J gene is TRBJ2-1, the V gene TRBV4-1; 9 nucleotides match TRBD2. CDR1 is MGHRA, CDR2 YSYEKL, per germline. The V gene end was trimmed by 0 bases and the J gene end by 4 bases; junction bases not matched to a gene: 7. The CDR3 consists of 17 residues. The CDR3, as DNA: TGCGCCAGCAGCCAAGATGTGCTAGCGGGGTATTACAATGAGCAGTTCTTC. Translated, it gives CASSQDVLAGYYNEQFF.

The J gene is TRBJ2-4, the V gene TRBV7-2; D might be TRBD1 (6 bases). Trimming took 5 bases from V and 6 from J, leaving 14 bases between them. The CDR3 extends over 14 amino acids. The germline gives CDR1 SGHTA, CDR2 FQGNSA. The CDR3 region has the DNA TGTGCCAGCAGCCCACAGGGAGTCGGAAACATTCAGTACTTC. Protein sequence: CASSPQGVGNIQYF.

The chain carries TRBV28 and TRBJ1-2; no reliable D call. Germline loops: CDR1 MDHEN, CDR2 SYDVKM. The V end lost 6 bases, the J end lost 0 bases, and 14 bases lay between the germline ends. The CDR3 sequence is 15 residues long. The CDR3 region has the DNA TGTGCCAGCAGCCAGCCCAAGGAGGCTAACTATGGCTACACCTTC. Translated, it gives CASSQPKEANYGYTF.

This clone was counted a single time. The genes are TRBV6-1 and TRBJ1-6; D gene ambiguous. This CDR3 comprises 14 residues. The germline V gene encodes CDR1 MNHNS and CDR2 SASEGT. Trimming cost V 3 bases and J 10 bases, with 13 bases left between them. The DNA for the CDR3 is TGTGCCAGCAGTGATGCCGTAAACGAGTCACCCCTCCACTTT. Encoded protein: CASSDAVNESPLHF.